These 21 T cell receptor beta chains share one sample of origin, sequenced in a study of blood T cell repertoires in COVID-19. TCRdb keeps only in-frame clones here, not all; method: immunoSEQ multiplex PCR. The top ten clones hold about an eighth of a sample with 110,000 to 150,000 clones, about 76% of them seen once. The sequencing input was peripheral blood. These receptors all stem from a man older than 75 with acute or convalescent COVID-19.

This chain links TRBV2 with TRBJ2-1, with 13 bases fitting TRBD2. V shed 6 bases, J shed 7 bases, and the junction held 6 bases outside the gene matches. This CDR3 has 15 amino acids. Germline CDR1 reads SNHLY; CDR2 reads FYNNEI. CDR3 sequence reads: CASSPLAGGPNEQFF. The CDR3 DNA reads as TGTGCCAGCAGCCCACTAGCGGGGGGGCCGAATGAGCAGTTCTTC.

The genes are TRBV20-1 and TRBJ2-3; 7 positions match TRBD1. Germline loops: CDR1 DFQATT, CDR2 SNEGSKA (reference sequence). J gave up 5 bases and V 6 bases, and 2 bases lay outside the gene matches. The CDR3 extends over 11 amino acids. CDR3 sequence (DNA): TGCAGTGCCAGGACAGGAGATACGCAGTATTTT. It is translated as CSARTGDTQYF.

This clone was seen more than once but under ten times. The rearrangement uses TRBV2 and TRBJ2-7; D remains unclear. This CDR3 has 14 residues. V lost 5 bases, J lost 0 bases, and 11 bases lay in between. Per germline, CDR1 SNHLY and CDR2 FYNNEI. The CDR3 here is CASSLGLSSYEQYF. The CDR3 DNA is TGTGCCAGCAGTTTGGGCCTAAGCTCCTACGAGCAGTACTTC.

V and J are TRBV14 and TRBJ1-1, with 8 bases matching TRBD1. With V trimmed by 5 bases and J by 4 bases, 3 bases remained unmatched. Germline V CDR1 and CDR2: SGHDN, FVKESK. The CDR3 contains 13 residues. In nucleotides, the CDR3 is TGTGCCAGCAGCATACAGGGGGGCACTGAAGCTTTCTTT. Protein sequence: CASSIQGGTEAFF. The full variable domain, completed using reference TRBV14 and TRBJ1-1, is EAGVTQFPSHSVIEKGQTVTLRCDPISGHDNLYWYRRVMGKEIKFLLHFVKESKQDESGMPNNRFLAERTGGTYSTLKVQPAELEDSGVYFCASSIQGGTEAFFGQGTRLTVV.

The gene calls are TRBV7-8 and TRBJ2-7; D call uncertain. Looked up from germline, CDR1 is SGHVS and CDR2 is FQNEAQ. Trimming left V 4 bases short and J 0 bases short, with 13 bases between. This CDR3 region has 15 residues. The CDR3 spells CASSSPSTSSYEQYF. The CDR3 coding sequence is TGTGCCAGCAGCTCACCGAGCACGAGCTCCTACGAGCAGTACTTC.

The V and J genes are TRBV18 and TRBJ2-4; TRBD1 might be the D (5 bases). V dropped 0 bases and J dropped 8 bases, with 8 bases sitting between them. The CDR3 sequence is 13 residues long. The germline V gene has CDR1 KGHSH and CDR2 LQKENI. Written as DNA, the CDR3 is TGTGCCAGCTCACCACCAGGGGTACACATTCAGTACTTC. It codes for CASSPPGVHIQYF.

This clone occurred a few times. The CDR3 coding sequence is TGTGCCAGCATTCTCGACGGCCTACAGGGTTCCAACATTCAGTACTTC. Translated, it gives CASILDGLQGSNIQYF. The chain recombines TRBV2 with TRBJ2-4; tentatively, D is TRBD1 (6 bases). Trimming stripped 7 bases from V and 7 bases from J, with 23 bases between. CDR1 and CDR2 (germline): SNHLY, FYNNEI. This CDR3 has 16 residues.

This clone was seen a few times. V is TRBV6-4 and J is TRBJ2-3, with TRBD2 matching over 9 bases. Looked up from germline, CDR1 is MRHNA and CDR2 is SNTAGT. Trimming at V came to 4 bases and at J to 6 bases, leaving 5 bases not matched to a gene. The CDR3 has 14 amino acids. The CDR3 DNA is TGTGCCAGCAGTGTTAGCGGGGGAGCGGATACGCAGTATTTT. It specifies CASSVSGGADTQYF.

The CDR3 spells CASSIRDRAGELFF. CDR3 sequence (DNA): TGTGCCAGTAGTATCCGGGACAGGGCCGGGGAGCTGTTTTTT. The chain couples TRBV19 to TRBJ2-2, with 9 bases identical to TRBD1. The germline gives CDR1 LNHDA, CDR2 SQIVND (reference sequence). With 3 bases clipped from V and 6 bases from J, the junction kept 2 bases outside the gene matches. The CDR3 is 14 amino acids.

In its sample, this clone was seen a few times. The chain employs TRBV5-1 and TRBJ1-4, with D perhaps TRBD1 (5 bases). CDR1 is SGHRS, CDR2 YFSETQ, per germline. This CDR3 has 14 amino acids. The V end was cut by 5 bases, the J end by 8 bases, with 16 bases between. The CDR3 sequence: CASSRSAGREKLFF. The CDR3 coding sequence is TGCGCCAGCAGTCGTTCGGCAGGGAGGGAAAAACTGTTTTTT.

This clone showed up just once. This chain joins TRBV14 and TRBJ1-2, with TRBD1 identical over 7 bases. Germline V CDR1 and CDR2: SGHDN, FVKESK. J was trimmed by 4 bases and V by 3 bases; bases with no gene match: 2. This CDR3 has 13 residues. CDR3: CASSQDRSYGYTF. In DNA, the CDR3 is TGTGCCAGCAGCCAGGACAGGAGCTATGGCTACACCTTC.

The V gene is TRBV14, the J gene TRBJ2-2; D is possibly TRBD2 (5 bases). CDR1 SGHDN and CDR2 FVKESK come from the germline V gene. This CDR3 comprises 15 residues. V dropped 4 bases and J dropped 13 bases, with 22 bases sitting between them. The CDR3: CASSPTTDNRGRLFF. The CDR3 DNA sequence: TGTGCCAGCAGCCCGACTACCGACAACCGGGGTAGGCTGTTTTTT.

The chain carries TRBV5-4 and TRBJ1-2; D gene unclear. This CDR3 has 15 residues. Trimming cost V 2 bases and J 8 bases, with 19 bases left between them. The germline gives CDR1 SGHNT, CDR2 YYREEE (reference sequence). The CDR3, as DNA: TGTGCCAGCAGCTTTCCCTCACGAGGGTCGGAAGGCTACACCTTC. Its translation: CASSFPSRGSEGYTF.

In DNA, the CDR3 is TGTGCCAGCAGCCAAGCAACAGGGACTGGGGCCAACGTCCTGACTTTC. This sequence encodes CASSQATGTGANVLTF. The genes are TRBV4-2 and TRBJ2-6, with a weak D call TRBD1 (6 bases). There are 16 residues in the CDR3. V gave up 1 base and J gave up 2 bases, with 9 bases separating them. Germline CDR1 reads LGHNA; CDR2 reads YNFKEQ.

V usage is TRBV28 and J usage is TRBJ2-2; D not certain. This CDR3 contains 13 residues. Per germline, CDR1 MDHEN and CDR2 SYDVKM. Trimming cost V 0 bases and J 6 bases, with 5 bases left between them. The CDR3 DNA sequence: TGTGCCAGCAGTTTATGGAGTCCCGGGGAGCTGTTTTTT. Its translation: CASSLWSPGELFF.

This chain connects TRBV5-8 to TRBJ2-3; 9 positions agree with TRBD2. Per germline, CDR1 SGHTS and CDR2 YDEGEE. The V and J ends lost 1 base and 3 bases, in that order; junction bases with no gene match: 6. The CDR3 sequence is 16 residues long. The CDR3: CASSLLAGVTTDTQYF. The CDR3 DNA reads as TGTGCCAGCAGCTTGTTAGCGGGGGTGACTACAGATACGCAGTATTTT.

This clone was seen a handful of times. The chain has TRBV5-1 and TRBJ1-5; D not resolved. This CDR3 spans 14 amino acids. From germline, CDR1 is SGHRS and CDR2 YFSETQ. V was clipped by 2 bases and J by 3 bases, with 9 bases between them. CDR3 nucleotide sequence: TGCGCCAGCAGCTTAGACTCCGTCAATCAGCCCCAGCATTTT. Residues: CASSLDSVNQPQHF.

This clone was observed a handful of times. The gene calls are TRBV28 and TRBJ1-5; 8 bases match TRBD1. This CDR3 spans 14 amino acids. Germline V gene lookup returns CDR1 MDHEN and CDR2 SYDVKM. With 5 bases clipped from V and 5 bases from J, the junction kept 5 bases outside the gene matches. The DNA for the CDR3 is TGTGCCAGCAGTCCACAGGGGGAGTATCAGCCCCAGCATTTT. Translating it yields CASSPQGEYQPQHF.

This clone was seen more than once but under ten times. The chain couples TRBV7-9 to TRBJ2-3; 11 positions agree with TRBD2. Trimming removed 5 bases from V and 2 bases from J; junction bases left unmatched: 6. The CDR3 consists of 16 residues. Germline V CDR1 and CDR2: SEHNR, FQNEAQ (reference sequence). This chain's CDR3 is CASSLIAGGFTDTQYF. CDR3 coding DNA: TGTGCCAGCAGCCTCATAGCGGGGGGGTTCACAGATACGCAGTATTTT. The full variable domain, in which reference TRBV7-9 and TRBJ2-3 provide the parts outside the CDR3, is DTGVSQNPRHKITKRGQNVTFRCDPISEHNRLYWYRQTLGQGPEFLTYFQNEAQLEKSRLLSDRFSAERPKGSFSTLEIQRTEQGDSAMYLCASSLIAGGFTDTQYFGPGTRLTVL.

The V and J genes are TRBV19 and TRBJ2-5, with TRBD2 matching over 8 bases. J was trimmed by 6 bases and V by 4 bases; bases with no gene match: 13. The length of the CDR3 is 16 residues. Germline V gene sequence: CDR1 LNHDA, CDR2 SQIVND (reference sequence). CDR3 sequence reads: CASSRVVTGGPQTQYF. DNA for the CDR3: TGTGCCAGTAGTAGGGTGGTGACGGGGGGGCCGCAGACCCAGTACTTC.

The chain links TRBV7-2 to TRBJ1-1; possibly TRBD1 for D (6 bases). The V end was cut by 5 bases, the J end by 0 bases, with 13 bases between. CDR1 SGHTA and CDR2 FQGNSA come from the germline V gene. The CDR3 contains 15 residues. The CDR3 bases are TGTGCCAGCAGCCTCGATAGGGGGATGAACACTGAAGCTTTCTTT. Translated: CASSLDRGMNTEAFF.